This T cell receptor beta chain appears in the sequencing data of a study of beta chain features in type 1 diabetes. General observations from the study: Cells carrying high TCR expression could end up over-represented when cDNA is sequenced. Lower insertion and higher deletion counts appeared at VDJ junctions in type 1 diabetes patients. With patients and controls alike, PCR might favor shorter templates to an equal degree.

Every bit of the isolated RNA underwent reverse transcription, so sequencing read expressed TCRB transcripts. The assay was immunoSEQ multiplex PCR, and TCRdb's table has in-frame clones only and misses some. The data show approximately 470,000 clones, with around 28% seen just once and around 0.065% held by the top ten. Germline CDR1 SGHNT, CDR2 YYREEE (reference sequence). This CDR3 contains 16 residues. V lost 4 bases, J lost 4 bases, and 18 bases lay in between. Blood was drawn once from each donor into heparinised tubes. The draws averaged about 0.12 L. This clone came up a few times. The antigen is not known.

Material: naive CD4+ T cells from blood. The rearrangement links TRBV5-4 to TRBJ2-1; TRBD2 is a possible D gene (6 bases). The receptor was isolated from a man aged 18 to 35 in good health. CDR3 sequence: CASSPGTSTGYNEQFF. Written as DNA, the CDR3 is TGTGCCAGCAGCCCTGGGACTTCGACGGGATACAATGAGCAGTTCTTC.